This is a list of T cell receptor beta chains from one sample in a study of regulatory T cells in long-lasting Graves disease. In TCRdb, the multiplex PCR reads were re-called with MiXCR into one record per CDR3 protein. The sample shows 300,000 to 500,000 distinct CDR3 sequences, around 20% of them seen only once. The sample consisted of peripheral blood mononuclear cells (PBMCs), taken when the disease was refractory, from a patient treated with antithyroid drugs. These receptor sequences come from a female donor with Graves disease. Both conserved end residues are part of each CDR3. D genes are given only for firm matches. Rows may omit the clone size; those that give it use once, few, many or a size class.

d_gene,len,abundance,v_gene,j_gene,CDR3nt,CDR3aa
NA,13,many,TRBV2,TRBJ2-1,TGTGCCAGTAGCCGAAAAGCTTACAATGAGCAGTTCTTC,CASSRKAYNEQFF
TRBD1,12,many,TRBV12-3/TRBV12-4,TRBJ2-7,TGTGCCAGCAGCCCCGACAGGGACGAGCAGTACTTC,CASSPDRDEQYF
NA,14,many,TRBV28,TRBJ1-1,TGTGCCAGCAGCTTATCGGGCGGGAACACTGAAGCTTTCTTT,CASSLSGGNTEAFF
NA,14,NA,TRBV25-1,TRBJ2-7,TGTGCCAGCAGTGCACCGGGACTCCCCTACGAGCAGTACTTC,CASSAPGLPYEQYF
NA,16,many,TRBV2,TRBJ1-4,TGTGCCAGCAGTGAAAGGGGGGTCAGCGTTTTCGAAAAACTGTTTTTT,CASSERGVSVFEKLFF
NA,16,NA,TRBV13,TRBJ1-3,TGTGCCAGCAGCTTAGGCCGGGCCTACTCTGGAAACACCATATATTTT,CASSLGRAYSGNTIYF
NA,13,few,TRBV10-2,TRBJ1-1,TGCGCCAGCAGTGAGATTGGGTCCACTGAAGCTTTCTTT,CASSEIGSTEAFF
NA,15,NA,TRBV19,TRBJ2-5,TGTGCCAGTAGTATTAGGTCGAGGCGGCAAGAGACCCAGTACTTC,CASSIRSRRQETQYF
TRBD1,14,many,TRBV15,TRBJ2-5,TGTGCCACCAGCAGAGATCAGGGGGTGGAGACCCAGTACTTC,CATSRDQGVETQYF
NA,17,many,TRBV6-5,TRBJ2-2,TGTGCCAGCAGTTACTCCCTTAGCAGCCCGAACACCGGGGAGCTGTTTTTT,CASSYSLSSPNTGELFF
TRBD1,15,few,TRBV9,TRBJ1-6,TGTGCCAGCAGCTCATGGACAGGGGTGGATTCACCCCTCCACTTT,CASSSWTGVDSPLHF
NA,14,few,TRBV4-1,TRBJ1-5,TGCGCCAGCAGCCAAGCGGGGGGGAATCAGCCCCAGCATTTT,CASSQAGGNQPQHF
NA,13,NA,TRBV7-6,TRBJ2-3,TGTGCCAGCAGCTCAGACAGCACAGATACGCAGTATTTT,CASSSDSTDTQYF
NA,16,NA,TRBV6-1,TRBJ1-5,TGTGCCAGCACCTATATCTTGGGGGCTAGCAATCAGCCCCGGCATTTT,CASTYILGASNQPRHF
NA,15,few,TRBV7-4,TRBJ2-7,TGTGCCAGCACCTCCCCGTGCAGGGATCCCTACGAGCAGTACTTC,CASTSPCRDPYEQYF
NA,15,NA,TRBV2,TRBJ1-3,TGTGCCAGCAGTGGCAGGACAGTCTCTGGAAACACCATATATTTT,CASSGRTVSGNTIYF
TRBD2,16,many,TRBV27,TRBJ2-5,TGTGCCAGCAGTCCTACTAGCGGGAGCCCCCCGGGGACCCAGTACTTC,CASSPTSGSPPGTQYF
TRBD2,15,few,TRBV10-3,TRBJ2-2,TGTGCCATCAGTGAGGGAGCGGGAGAAACCGGGGAGCTGTTTTTT,CAISEGAGETGELFF
TRBD2,16,few,TRBV9,TRBJ2-2,TGTGCCAGCAGCGCCGGACTAGCGGCCATGTCCGGGGAGCTGTTTTTT,CASSAGLAAMSGELFF
NA,11,few,TRBV30,TRBJ1-6,TGTGCCTGGAGTGCCAATTCACCCCTCCACTTT,CAWSANSPLHF
NA,15,few,TRBV4-3,TRBJ2-7,TGCGCCAGCAGCCAAGAGTGGGACGGGCGCTACGAGCAGTACTTC,CASSQEWDGRYEQYF
TRBD2,16,few,TRBV28,TRBJ2-1,TGTGCCAGCAGTTTGTCATTAGCGGGAGGGCCGGGTGAGCAGTTCTTC,CASSLSLAGGPGEQFF